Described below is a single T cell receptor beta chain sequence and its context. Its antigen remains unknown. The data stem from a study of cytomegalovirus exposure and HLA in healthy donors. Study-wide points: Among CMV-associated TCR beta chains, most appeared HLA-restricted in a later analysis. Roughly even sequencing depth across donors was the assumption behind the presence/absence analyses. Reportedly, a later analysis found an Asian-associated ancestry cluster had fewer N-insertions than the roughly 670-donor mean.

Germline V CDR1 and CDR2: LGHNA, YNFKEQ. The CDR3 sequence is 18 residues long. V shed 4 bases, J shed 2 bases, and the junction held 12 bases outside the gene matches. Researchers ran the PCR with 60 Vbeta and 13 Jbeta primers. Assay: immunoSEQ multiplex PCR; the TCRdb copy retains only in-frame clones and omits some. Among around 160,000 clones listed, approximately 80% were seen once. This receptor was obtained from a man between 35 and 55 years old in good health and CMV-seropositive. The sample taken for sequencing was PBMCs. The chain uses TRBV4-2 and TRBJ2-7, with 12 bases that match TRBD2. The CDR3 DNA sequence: TGTGCCAGCAGCCTTCGTTCCTCGACTAGCGGGAGCCCCTACGAGCAGTACTTC. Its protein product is CASSLRSSTSGSPYEQYF.